The 8 T cell receptor beta chains below all came from one sample that was sequenced in a study of blood T cell repertoires in COVID-19. Here immunoSEQ multiplex PCR was the method, and the copy in TCRdb shows in-frame clones only, minus some. Seen here are 400,000 to 550,000 clones, roughly 91% observed once, and the top ten hold 4.3%. The sequenced sample was peripheral blood. The source of these receptors is a woman in her twenties or thirties with acute or convalescent COVID-19.

In its sample, this clone was seen once. The chain couples TRBV10-3 to TRBJ1-5, with 9 bases matching TRBD1. Germline-derived CDR1 and CDR2 are ENHRY and SYGVKD. V gave up 3 bases and J gave up 6 bases; unmatched junction bases: 9. The CDR3 length is 16 residues. CDR3 in amino acids: CAISDTQGQGSQPQHF. The DNA for the CDR3 is TGTGCCATCAGTGATACCCAGGGACAGGGAAGTCAGCCCCAGCATTTT.

This sequence joins TRBV28 and TRBJ2-5; 7 bases agree with TRBD2. Germline CDR1 and CDR2: MDHEN and SYDVKM. The ends lost 5 bases at V and 7 bases at J; junction bases unmatched: 13. The CDR3 length is 15 residues. CDR3 protein: CASSHPGLPEGTQYF. The CDR3 DNA reads as TGTGCCAGCAGTCACCCGGGACTACCCGAGGGGACCCAGTACTTC. Full variable domain (missing parts from reference TRBV28 and TRBJ2-5): DVKVTQSSRYLVKRTGEKVFLECVQDMDHENMFWYRQDPGLGLRLIYFSYDVKMKEKGDIPEGYSVSREKKERFSLILESASTNQTSMYLCASSHPGLPEGTQYFGPGTRLLVL.

V gene TRBV27 combines with J gene TRBJ1-1; 7 bases are a match to TRBD1. The CDR3 is made up of 15 amino acids. V gave up 5 bases and J gave up 5 bases; unmatched junction bases: 11. From germline, CDR1 is MNHEY and CDR2 SMNVEV (reference sequence). The chain's CDR3 is CASSQDSGTATEAFF. The CDR3 bases are TGTGCCAGCAGTCAAGACTCCGGGACAGCTACTGAAGCTTTCTTT.

The rearrangement joins TRBV29-1 to TRBJ1-1; D gene ambiguous. Trimming cost V 1 base and J 4 bases, with 10 bases left between them. This CDR3 has 13 amino acids. Germline values: CDR1 SQVTM, CDR2 ANQGSEA. CDR3 coding DNA: TGCAGCGTTGAAGGTACCCGGGGCACTGAAGCTTTCTTT. This gives the protein CSVEGTRGTEAFF.

J is TRBJ2-7 and V is TRBV5-5, with 7 nucleotides matching TRBD1. There are 16 residues in the CDR3. Germline CDR1 reads SGHKS; CDR2 reads YYEKEE (reference sequence). Trimming cost V 1 base and J 3 bases; bases outside gene matches: 10. CDR3 region: CASSLSTGVIHYEQYF. The DNA for the CDR3 is TGTGCCAGCAGCTTGAGTACAGGGGTAATACACTACGAGCAGTACTTC.

The V call is TRBV5-8, the J call TRBJ2-3; TRBD2 matches 12 bases. The trim removed 4 bases at V and 4 bases at J, leaving 4 bases unmatched. Germline lookup yields CDR1 SGHTS and CDR2 YDEGEE. CDR3 length equals 15 residues. CDR3 amino acids: CASSKRLAGADTQYF. The CDR3 DNA reads TGTGCCAGCAGCAAACGACTAGCGGGGGCAGATACGCAGTATTTT.

This clone was detected once. The CDR3 DNA follows: TGTGCCAGCTCACCGGAGGGAGTTCGGGAGACCCAGTACTTC. Translation: CASSPEGVRETQYF. This chain uses TRBV18 with TRBJ2-5, with TRBD2 as a possible D gene (6 bases). There are 14 residues in the CDR3. Germline V gene sequence: CDR1 KGHSH, CDR2 LQKENI. The V gene lost 3 bases and the J gene lost 5 bases, with 13 bases spanning the gap.

This clone appeared once. In nucleotides, the CDR3 is TGTGCCAGCAGTCCCCCTGGACAGGGGAATTCACCCCTCCACTTT. Translation gives CASSPPGQGNSPLHF. The J gene is TRBJ1-6, the V gene TRBV6-5, with TRBD1 matching 9 bases. With 5 bases clipped from V and 7 bases from J, the junction kept 6 bases outside the gene matches. The CDR3 contains 15 residues. Germline V gene sequence: CDR1 MNHEY, CDR2 SVGAGI.